Following are 11 T cell receptor beta chains from one sample sequenced in a study of type 1 regulatory T cells. For these receptors, no antigen is known. TCRdb reanalysed the reads using MiXCR and keeps one entry per CDR3 protein. The sample has some 60,000 distinct CDR3 sequences, roughly two thirds seen once. The sequencing input was cultured non-Tr1 T cells, either the whole culture or a sorted T cell fraction (not recorded which). The receptors shown here come from a human donor in good health.

J is TRBJ1-2 and V is TRBV2; 11 bases match TRBD1. Germline CDR1 reads SNHLY; CDR2 reads FYNNEI. The junction had 3 bases not matched to a gene; V was cut back by 6 bases and J by 6 bases. The CDR3 is made up of 13 amino acids. The CDR3 sequence: CASSLDRGHGYTF. The CDR3, as DNA: TGTGCCAGCAGCTTGGACAGGGGGCATGGCTACACCTTC. The full variable domain, its missing parts supplied by reference TRBV2 and TRBJ1-2, is EPEVTQTPSHQVTQMGQEVILRCVPISNHLYFYWYRQILGQKVEFLVSFYNNEISEKSEIFDDQFSVERPDGSNFTLKIRSTKLEDSAMYFCASSLDRGHGYTFGSGTRLTVV.

The chain carries TRBV7-2 and TRBJ2-3; D could derive from TRBD1 or TRBD2 (5 bases each). The germline gives CDR1 SGHTA, CDR2 FQGNSA. The CDR3 has 16 amino acids. The germline V and J ends were trimmed by 11 bases and 0 bases, with 21 bases remaining between them. As DNA, the CDR3 is TGTGCCTGCCAGATCGGGGCTAGCAGGAGCACAGATACGCAGTATTTT. It codes for CACQIGASRSTDTQYF.

J is TRBJ2-1 and V is TRBV20-1; TRBD2 matches 10 bases. This CDR3 spans 15 amino acids. The ends lost 4 bases at V and 6 bases at J; junction bases unmatched: 9. CDR1 is DFQATT, CDR2 SNEGSKA, per germline (reference sequence). The CDR3 coding sequence is TGCAGTGCTACCAACCCTAGCGGGAGTTTCAATGAGCAGTTCTTC. Protein: CSATNPSGSFNEQFF.

This sequence joins TRBV7-8 and TRBJ2-2; D is ambiguous. The germline V gene encodes CDR1 SGHVS and CDR2 FQNEAQ. The CDR3 loop spans 13 amino acids. The V end was cut by 5 bases, the J end by 7 bases, with 11 bases between. CDR3 nucleotide sequence: TGTGCCAGCAGCACCCCATGGGGCGGGGAGCTGTTTTTT. Its protein product is CASSTPWGGELFF.

J is TRBJ2-2 and V is TRBV24-1; D might be TRBD2 (5 bases). The CDR3 is made up of 14 amino acids. V was shortened by 5 bases and J by 1 base, with 7 bases between the two germline ends. CDR1 and CDR2 (germline): KGHDR, SFDVKD. CDR3 amino acids: CATSAGGNTGELFF. DNA of the CDR3: TGTGCCACCAGTGCTGGAGGGAACACCGGGGAGCTGTTTTTT.

This clonotype came up many times. This chain connects TRBV28 to TRBJ2-6; D may be TRBD1 or TRBD2 (5 bases each). Germline CDR1 MDHEN, CDR2 SYDVKM. The CDR3 sequence is 18 residues long. V was pared by 2 bases and J by 1 base, with 15 bases between. CDR3 protein: CASSLLSGLGSGANVLTF. The CDR3 nucleotides read TGTGCCAGCAGTTTACTGTCGGGGCTGGGATCTGGGGCCAACGTCCTGACTTTC. Combining the CDR3 with reference TRBV28 and TRBJ2-6 gives the whole variable domain DVKVTQSSRYLVKRTGEKVFLECVQDMDHENMFWYRQDPGLGLRLIYFSYDVKMKEKGDIPEGYSVSREKKERFSLILESASTNQTSMYLCASSLLSGLGSGANVLTFGAGSRLTVL.

This chain connects TRBV5-1 to TRBJ2-5; perhaps TRBD2 as D (6 bases). This CDR3 is built from 14 residues. Looked up from germline, CDR1 is SGHRS and CDR2 is YFSETQ. Trimming left V 2 bases short and J 2 bases short, with 10 bases between. DNA of the CDR3: TGCGCCAGCAGCTTTGGTAGCGGTCAAGAGACCCAGTACTTC. This codes for CASSFGSGQETQYF.

This clonotype was counted between two and nine times. V and J are TRBV7-9 and TRBJ2-1; 7 bases match TRBD2. The trim removed 1 base at V and 8 bases at J, leaving 11 bases unmatched. CDR1 and CDR2 from the germline V gene are SEHNR and FQNEAQ (reference sequence). The CDR3 is 16 residues long. In DNA, the CDR3 is TGTGCCAGCAGCTTAGGGTCGGGAGGACTTATAGATGAGCAGTTCTTC. It codes for CASSLGSGGLIDEQFF.

This clonotype was found a few times. This chain links TRBV4-2 with TRBJ2-3; TRBD2 agrees at 12 bases. The CDR3 totals 14 residues. The V segment lost 6 bases and the J segment 5 bases; nucleotides outside the gene matches: 3. From germline, CDR1 is LGHNA and CDR2 YNFKEQ. The CDR3, as DNA: TGTGCCAGCAGACTAGCGGGAGGAGAAGATACGCAGTATTTT. Residues: CASRLAGGEDTQYF.

The chain links TRBV20-1 to TRBJ2-1; 9 bases line up with TRBD2. V was pared by 0 bases and J by 8 bases, with 8 bases of the junction left unmatched. The germline V gene has CDR1 DFQATT and CDR2 SNEGSKA (reference sequence). CDR3 size: 15 residues. The CDR3 DNA sequence: TGCAGTGCTAGAGAACCCGGGACTAGCCCCCATGAGCAGTTCTTC. Residues: CSAREPGTSPHEQFF.

The chain recombines TRBV7-9 with TRBJ1-1; a weak D match, TRBD1 (5 bases). The CDR3 contains 13 residues. V was cut by 7 bases and J by 6 bases, with 15 bases left in between. Germline V gene sequence: CDR1 SEHNR, CDR2 FQNEAQ (reference sequence). The CDR3 bases are TGTGCCAGCACCCTGCTGACGGGGGCTGAAGCTTTCTTT. Amino acid sequence: CASTLLTGAEAFF.